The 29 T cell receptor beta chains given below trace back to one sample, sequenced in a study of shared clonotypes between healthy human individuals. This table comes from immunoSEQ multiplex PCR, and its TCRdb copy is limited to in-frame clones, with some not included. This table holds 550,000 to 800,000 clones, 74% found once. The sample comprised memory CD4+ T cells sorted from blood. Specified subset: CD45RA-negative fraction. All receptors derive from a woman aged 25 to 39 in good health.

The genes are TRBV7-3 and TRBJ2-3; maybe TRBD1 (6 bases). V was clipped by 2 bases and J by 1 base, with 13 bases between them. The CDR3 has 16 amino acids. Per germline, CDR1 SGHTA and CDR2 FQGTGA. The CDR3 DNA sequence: TGTGCCAGCAGCTTAGGGCGCTGGACAGGCACAGATACGCAGTATTTT. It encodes CASSLGRWTGTDTQYF. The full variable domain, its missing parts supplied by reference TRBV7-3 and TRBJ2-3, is GAGVSQTPSNKVTEKGKYVELRCDPISGHTALYWYRQSLGQGPEFLIYFQGTGAADDSGLPNDRFFAVRPEGSVSTLKIQRTERGDSAVYLCASSLGRWTGTDTQYFGPGTRLTVL.

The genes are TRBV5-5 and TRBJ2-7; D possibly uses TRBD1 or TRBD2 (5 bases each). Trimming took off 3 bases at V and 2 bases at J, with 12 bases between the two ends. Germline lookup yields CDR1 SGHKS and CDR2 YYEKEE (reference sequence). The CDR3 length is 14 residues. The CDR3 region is CASSWQGRAYEQYF. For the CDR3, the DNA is TGTGCCAGCAGCTGGCAGGGACGAGCCTACGAGCAGTACTTC.

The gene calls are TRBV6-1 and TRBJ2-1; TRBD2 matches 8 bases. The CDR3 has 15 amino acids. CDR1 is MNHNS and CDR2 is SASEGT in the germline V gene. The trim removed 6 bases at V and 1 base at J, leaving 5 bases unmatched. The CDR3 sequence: CASSVSGISYNEQFF. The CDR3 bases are TGTGCCAGCAGCGTTAGCGGGATTTCCTACAATGAGCAGTTCTTC.

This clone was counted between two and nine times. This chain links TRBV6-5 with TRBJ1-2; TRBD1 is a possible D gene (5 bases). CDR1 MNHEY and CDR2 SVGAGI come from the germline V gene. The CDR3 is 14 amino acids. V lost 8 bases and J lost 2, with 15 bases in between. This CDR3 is CASSVAGRNYGYTF. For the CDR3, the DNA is TGTGCCAGCTCGGTCGCAGGGAGAAACTATGGCTACACCTTC.

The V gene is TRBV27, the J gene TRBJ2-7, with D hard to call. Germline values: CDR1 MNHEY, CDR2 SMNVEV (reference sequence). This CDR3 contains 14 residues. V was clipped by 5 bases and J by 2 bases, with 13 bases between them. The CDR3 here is CASSRYLGTYEQYF. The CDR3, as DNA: TGTGCCAGCAGTCGTTATTTAGGGACCTACGAGCAGTACTTC.

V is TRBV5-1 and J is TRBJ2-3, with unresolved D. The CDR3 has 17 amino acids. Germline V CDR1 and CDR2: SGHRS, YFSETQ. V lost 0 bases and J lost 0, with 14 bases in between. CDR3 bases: TGCGCCAGCAGCTTGGCTCCGACGCCAGCTAGCACAGATACGCAGTATTTT. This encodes CASSLAPTPASTDTQYF.

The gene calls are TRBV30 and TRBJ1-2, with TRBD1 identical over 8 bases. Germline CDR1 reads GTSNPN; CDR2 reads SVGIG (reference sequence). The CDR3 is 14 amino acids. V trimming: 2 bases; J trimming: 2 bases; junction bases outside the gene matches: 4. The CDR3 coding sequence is TGTGCCTGGAGTTCTAGGACAGGGAACTATGGCTACACCTTC. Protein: CAWSSRTGNYGYTF. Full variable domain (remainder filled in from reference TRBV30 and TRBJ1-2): SQTIHQWPATLVQPVGSPLSLECTVEGTSNPNLYWYRQAAGRGLQLLFYSVGIGQISSEVPQNLSASRPQDRQFILSSKKLLLSDSGFYLCAWSSRTGNYGYTFGSGTRLTVV.

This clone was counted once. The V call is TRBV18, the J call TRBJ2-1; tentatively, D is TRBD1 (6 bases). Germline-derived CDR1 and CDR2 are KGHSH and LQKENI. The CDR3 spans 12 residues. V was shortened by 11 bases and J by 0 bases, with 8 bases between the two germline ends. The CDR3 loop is CAGQSSYNEQFF. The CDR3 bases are TGTGCCGGACAGAGCTCCTACAATGAGCAGTTCTTC.

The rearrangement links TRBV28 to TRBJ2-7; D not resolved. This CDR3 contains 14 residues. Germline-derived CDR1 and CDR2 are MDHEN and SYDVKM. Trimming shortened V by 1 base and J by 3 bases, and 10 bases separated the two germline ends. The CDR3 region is CASSLFLDLYEQYF. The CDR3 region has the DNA TGTGCCAGCAGTTTATTCTTGGACCTCTACGAGCAGTACTTC. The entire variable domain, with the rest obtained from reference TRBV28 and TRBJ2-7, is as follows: DVKVTQSSRYLVKRTGEKVFLECVQDMDHENMFWYRQDPGLGLRLIYFSYDVKMKEKGDIPEGYSVSREKKERFSLILESASTNQTSMYLCASSLFLDLYEQYFGPGTRLTVT.

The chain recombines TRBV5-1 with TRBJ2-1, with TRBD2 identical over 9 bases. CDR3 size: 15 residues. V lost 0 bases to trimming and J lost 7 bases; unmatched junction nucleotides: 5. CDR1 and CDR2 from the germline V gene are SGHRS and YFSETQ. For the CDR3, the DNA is TGCGCCAGCAGCTTGGAACCGGCGGGAGGGAATGAGCAGTTCTTC. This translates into CASSLEPAGGNEQFF.

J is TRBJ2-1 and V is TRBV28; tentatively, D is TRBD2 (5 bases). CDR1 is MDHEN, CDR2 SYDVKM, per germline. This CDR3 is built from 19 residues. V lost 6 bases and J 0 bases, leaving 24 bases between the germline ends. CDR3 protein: CASREGRASVGSSYNEQFF. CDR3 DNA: TGTGCCAGCAGGGAAGGACGGGCGAGCGTTGGGAGCTCCTACAATGAGCAGTTCTTC.

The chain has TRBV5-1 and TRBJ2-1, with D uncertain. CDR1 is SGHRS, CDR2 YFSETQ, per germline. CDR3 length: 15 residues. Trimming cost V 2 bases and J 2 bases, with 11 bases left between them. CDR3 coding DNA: TGCGCCAGCAGCTTCTACGGTAATACCTACAATGAGCAGTTCTTC. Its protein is CASSFYGNTYNEQFF.

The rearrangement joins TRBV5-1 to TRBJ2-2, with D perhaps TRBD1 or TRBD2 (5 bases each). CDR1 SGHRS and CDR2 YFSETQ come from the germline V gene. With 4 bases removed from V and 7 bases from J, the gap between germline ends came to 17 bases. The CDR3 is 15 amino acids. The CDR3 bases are TGCGCCAGCAGCCCCGGGCCCAGGGACGGCGGGGAGCTGTTTTTT. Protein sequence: CASSPGPRDGGELFF.

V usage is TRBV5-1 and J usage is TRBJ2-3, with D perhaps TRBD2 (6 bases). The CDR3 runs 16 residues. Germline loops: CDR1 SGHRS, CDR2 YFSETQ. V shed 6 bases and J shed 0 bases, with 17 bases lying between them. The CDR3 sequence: CASTVGASDSTDTQYF. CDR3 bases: TGCGCCAGCACCGTAGGGGCTAGCGACAGCACAGATACGCAGTATTTT.

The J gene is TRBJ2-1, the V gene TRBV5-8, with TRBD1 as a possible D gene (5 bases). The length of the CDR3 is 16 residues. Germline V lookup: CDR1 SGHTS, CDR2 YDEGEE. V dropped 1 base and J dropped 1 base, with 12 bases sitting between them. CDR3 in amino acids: CASSLRGRGSYNEQFF. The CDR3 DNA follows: TGTGCCAGCAGCTTGAGGGGCCGCGGTTCCTACAATGAGCAGTTCTTC.

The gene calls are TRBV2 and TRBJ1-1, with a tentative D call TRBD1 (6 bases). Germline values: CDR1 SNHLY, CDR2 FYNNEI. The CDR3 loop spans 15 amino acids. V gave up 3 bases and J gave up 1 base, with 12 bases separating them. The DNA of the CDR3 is TGTGCCAGCAGTGAGCGGACAGCGTCGAACACTGAAGCTTTCTTT. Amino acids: CASSERTASNTEAFF.

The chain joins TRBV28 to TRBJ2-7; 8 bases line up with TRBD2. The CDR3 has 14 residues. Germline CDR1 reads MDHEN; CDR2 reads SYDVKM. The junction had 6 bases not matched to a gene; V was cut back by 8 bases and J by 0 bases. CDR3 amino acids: CASLSSGPSYEQYF. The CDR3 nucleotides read TGTGCCAGCTTATCTAGCGGGCCCTCCTACGAGCAGTACTTC. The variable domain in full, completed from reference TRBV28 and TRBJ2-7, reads DVKVTQSSRYLVKRTGEKVFLECVQDMDHENMFWYRQDPGLGLRLIYFSYDVKMKEKGDIPEGYSVSREKKERFSLILESASTNQTSMYLCASLSSGPSYEQYFGPGTRLTVT.

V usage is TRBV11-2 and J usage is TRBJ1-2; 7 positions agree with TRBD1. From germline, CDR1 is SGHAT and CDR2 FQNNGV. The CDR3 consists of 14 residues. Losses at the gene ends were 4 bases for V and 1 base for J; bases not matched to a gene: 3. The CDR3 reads CASSSGTDNYGYTF. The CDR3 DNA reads TGTGCCAGCAGCTCGGGGACAGATAACTATGGCTACACCTTC.

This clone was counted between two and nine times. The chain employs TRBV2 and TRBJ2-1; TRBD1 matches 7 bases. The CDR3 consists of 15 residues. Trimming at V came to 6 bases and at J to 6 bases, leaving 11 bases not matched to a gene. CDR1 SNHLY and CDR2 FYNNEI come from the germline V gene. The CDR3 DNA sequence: TGTGCCAGCAGGGACCGGGACAGTTTGGGCAATGAGCAGTTCTTC. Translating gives CASRDRDSLGNEQFF.

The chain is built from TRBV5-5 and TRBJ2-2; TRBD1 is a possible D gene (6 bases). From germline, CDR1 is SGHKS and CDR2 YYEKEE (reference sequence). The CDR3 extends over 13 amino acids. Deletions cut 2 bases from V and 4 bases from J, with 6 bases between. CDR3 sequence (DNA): TGTGCCAGCAGCTTACAGGGCACCGGGGAGCTGTTTTTT. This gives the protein CASSLQGTGELFF.

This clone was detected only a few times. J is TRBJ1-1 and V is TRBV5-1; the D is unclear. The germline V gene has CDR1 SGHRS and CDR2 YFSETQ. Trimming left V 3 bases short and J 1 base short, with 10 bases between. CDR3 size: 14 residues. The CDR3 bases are TGCGCCAGCAGCTCCCGAGGAGAGAACACTGAAGCTTTCTTT. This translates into CASSSRGENTEAFF.

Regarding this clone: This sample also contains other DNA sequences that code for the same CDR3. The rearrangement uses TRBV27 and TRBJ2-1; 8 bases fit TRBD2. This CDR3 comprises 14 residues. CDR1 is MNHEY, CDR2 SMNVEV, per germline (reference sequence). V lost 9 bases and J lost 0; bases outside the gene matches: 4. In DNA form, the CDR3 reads TGTGCCAGTAGCAGCGGGAGCTCCTACAATGAGCAGTTCTTC. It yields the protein CASSSGSSYNEQFF.

In DNA form, the CDR3 reads TGTGCCAGCTCCGGTCGGCGACAGTCACCTGTGGGCTACCAAGAGACCCAGTACTTC. Its protein is CASSGRRQSPVGYQETQYF. The chain joins TRBV19 to TRBJ2-5, with a possible D match to TRBD1 (5 bases). The CDR3 covers 19 residues. Looked up from germline, CDR1 is LNHDA and CDR2 is SQIVND (reference sequence). The V end lost 9 bases, the J end lost 0 bases, and 29 bases lay between the germline ends.

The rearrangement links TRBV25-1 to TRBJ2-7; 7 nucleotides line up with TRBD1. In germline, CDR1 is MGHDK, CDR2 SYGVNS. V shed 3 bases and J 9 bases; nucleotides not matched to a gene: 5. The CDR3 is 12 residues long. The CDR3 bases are TGTGCCAGCAGTGAGTCCTGGACAGGGCAGTACTTC. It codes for CASSESWTGQYF.

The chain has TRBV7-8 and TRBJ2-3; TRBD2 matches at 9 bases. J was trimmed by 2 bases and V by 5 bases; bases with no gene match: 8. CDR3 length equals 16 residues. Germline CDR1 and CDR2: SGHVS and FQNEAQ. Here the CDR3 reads CASSQQASGNTDTQYF. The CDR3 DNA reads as TGTGCCAGCAGCCAGCAGGCTAGCGGGAACACAGATACGCAGTATTTT.

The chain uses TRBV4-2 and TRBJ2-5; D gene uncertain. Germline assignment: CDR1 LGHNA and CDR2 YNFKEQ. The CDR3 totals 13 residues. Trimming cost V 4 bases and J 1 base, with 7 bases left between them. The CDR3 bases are TGTGCCAGCAGCCCGGACCCCCAAGAGACCCAGTACTTC. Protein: CASSPDPQETQYF.

The chain's CDR3 is CASSRTSGRARTQYF. The CDR3 DNA reads TGTGCCAGCAGCCGTACTAGCGGGAGAGCGAGGACCCAGTACTTC. The chain recombines TRBV7-9 with TRBJ2-5; 11 bases align to TRBD2. Per germline, CDR1 SEHNR and CDR2 FQNEAQ (reference sequence). Unmatched junction bases numbered 9, after V lost 5 bases and J lost 7 bases. This CDR3 has 15 amino acids.

In DNA form, the CDR3 reads TGTGCCAGCAGCCCATGGGGCGGGGGACTCAATGAGCAGTTCTTC. As protein: CASSPWGGGLNEQFF. The gene calls are TRBV7-9 and TRBJ2-1; 7 bases match TRBD2. From germline, CDR1 is SEHNR and CDR2 FQNEAQ (reference sequence). The CDR3 is 15 amino acids. Trimming at V came to 5 bases and at J to 6 bases, leaving 10 bases not matched to a gene.

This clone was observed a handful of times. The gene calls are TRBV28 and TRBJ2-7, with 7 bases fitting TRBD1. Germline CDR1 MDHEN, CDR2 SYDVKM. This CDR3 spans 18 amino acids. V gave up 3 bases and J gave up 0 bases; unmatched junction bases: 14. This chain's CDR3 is CASSLDRQGVSSSYEQYF. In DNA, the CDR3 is TGTGCCAGCAGTTTGGACCGACAGGGCGTCTCCAGCTCCTACGAGCAGTACTTC.